This T cell receptor (beta chain) was captured by sequencing in a study of cytomegalovirus exposure and HLA in healthy donors. As for the study in general: One earlier analysis, a look at 150 million to 200 million T cells, found almost 120 million unique TCR beta sequences. Points from the study as a whole: Rare sequences made up most TCRs, while some public TCRs were found in many donors. TCR beta V- and J-gene trimming, according to a later analysis, was linked to a missense DCLRE1C variant. Owing to their indistinguishability, certain V segments, notably TRBV6-2 and TRBV6-3, were excluded.

PCR employed 60 Vbeta and 13 Jbeta primers. Assay used: immunoSEQ multiplex PCR; TCRdb lists only in-frame clones, some missing. The table lists more than 100,000 clones, roughly 80% of them singletons. Details on this clone: Antigen unknown.

CDR1 MDHEN and CDR2 SYDVKM come from the germline V gene. V gave up 8 bases and J gave up 6 bases; unmatched junction bases: 7. The CDR3 runs to 14 residues. Sequenced material: PBMCs. This sequence was found in a man aged 40-49 years in good health and CMV-seronegative. The chain combines TRBV28 with TRBJ1-6, with 7 bases matching TRBD1. The CDR3 region is CASGGQVINSPLHF. CDR3 DNA sequence: TGTGCCAGCGGAGGACAGGTCATTAATTCACCCCTCCACTTT.